These T cell receptor beta chains were read from a single sample in a study of PD-1 blockade in mismatch repair-deficient tumors. Some clones are missing from TCRdb's copy, which holds only in-frame ones; the method was immunoSEQ multiplex PCR. In the table there are approximately 40,000 clones, roughly 77% of which are singletons. This specimen was peripheral blood, taken 4 weeks after starting pembrolizumab. The origin of the receptors is an adult with mismatch repair-deficient cancer. Both conserved end residues are part of each CDR3. The order of the fields is V gene, D gene, clone size, J gene, CDR3 DNA, CDR3 protein. The D gene is left open where the match is weak. For some rows the clone size is stated as once, few or many, or as a class when expanded; others skip it.

TRBV4-3	TRBD2	.	TRBJ2-1	TGCGCCAGCAGCCAAGATCCGACTAGCGGAGTCAATGAGCAGTTCTTC	CASSQDPTSGVNEQFF
TRBV29-1	TRBD2	.	TRBJ2-5	TGCAGCGTTGAACCGACCGGGACTAGCGGGAGGCCCACCCAGTACTTC	CSVEPTGTSGRPTQYF
TRBV10-1	.	.	TRBJ2-5	TGCGCCAGCAGCGCTAGTCGGGGGACAAAACAAGAGACCCAGTACTTC	CASSASRGTKQETQYF
TRBV30	.	.	TRBJ2-5	TGTGCCTGGAGACCGCGGACCTACCGCCAAGAGACCCAGTACTTC	CAWRPRTYRQETQYF
TRBV4-1	TRBD1	.	TRBJ2-2	TGCGCCAGCAGCGGTGGAGGGACAGGGGACACCGGGGAGCTGTTTTTT	CASSGGGTGDTGELFF
TRBV6-4	.	.	TRBJ2-7	TGTGCCAGCAGCAAGACCGGGACAAACAACTACGAGCAGTACTTC	CASSKTGTNNYEQYF
TRBV7-9	.	.	TRBJ1-5	TGTGCCAGCAGCCGGGACGGGGGCAATCAGCCCCAGCATTTT	CASSRDGGNQPQHF
TRBV30	.	.	TRBJ2-6	TGTGCCTGGAGTGTGGGTCTGATGGGTCTTGGGGCCAACGTCCTGACTTTC	CAWSVGLMGLGANVLTF
TRBV7-9	.	once	TRBJ1-3	TGTGCCAGCAGCTTGTCCCCGGGACCCGATTTT	CASSLSPGPDF
TRBV29-1	.	.	TRBJ2-7	TGCAGCGTTGTATTTAGCTCTCGGGGCTACGAGCAGTACTTC	CSVVFSSRGYEQYF
TRBV19	.	.	TRBJ1-4	TGTGCCAGTAACGGGGGCAATGAAAAACTGTTTTTT	CASNGGNEKLFF
TRBV5-1	TRBD2	once	TRBJ2-5	TGCGCCAGCAGCTCAGCGGGAGGGCCGGGAGAGACCCAGTACTTC	CASSSAGGPGETQYF
TRBV27	.	.	TRBJ2-5	TGTGCCAGCAGTTTGCGCCGGGACATCCTCCCGGAGACCCAGTACTTC	CASSLRRDILPETQYF
TRBV7-9	.	.	TRBJ2-5	TGTGCCAGCAGCCAACCGGCACTCAAAGAGACCCAGTACTTC	CASSQPALKETQYF
TRBV5-5	.	.	TRBJ2-5	TGTGCCAGCAGCTTACTTTCACAGGGCTTACAGACCCAGTACTTC	CASSLLSQGLQTQYF
TRBV7-9	TRBD2	.	TRBJ2-7	TGTGCCAGCAGCTTAGCGGTGGCTAGCGGGCAATCCTACGAGCAGTACTTC	CASSLAVASGQSYEQYF
TRBV5-4	TRBD2	medium-sized	TRBJ2-7	TGTGCCAGCAGCTGGGCTAGCGGGAGGGGCGAGCAGTACTTC	CASSWASGRGEQYF
TRBV6-1	.	.	TRBJ2-5	TGTGCCAGCAGTCTCCTACCTCAAGAGACCCAGTACTTC	CASSLLPQETQYF
TRBV5-4	.	.	TRBJ2-5	TGTGCCAGCAGTCGGGGGGACAGAAGTTTGGAGACCCAGTACTTC	CASSRGDRSLETQYF
TRBV6-6	.	.	TRBJ1-2	TGTGCCAGCAGATCAGGGGAGAACTCCTATGGCTACACCTTC	CASRSGENSYGYTF
TRBV29-1	.	once	TRBJ2-5	TGCAGCGTCGGACAGTATCAAGAGACCCAGTACTTC	CSVGQYQETQYF
TRBV30	.	.	TRBJ1-3	TGTGCCTGGAGTTTGGGGTCTGGAAACACCATATATTTT	CAWSLGSGNTIYF
TRBV5-4	TRBD2	.	TRBJ2-1	TGTGCCAGCAGTCTCCGACTAGCGGGAGGCAATGAGCAGTTCTTC	CASSLRLAGGNEQFF
TRBV6-6	.	.	TRBJ1-5	TGTGCCAGCAGTTACTCGGGGGCAGGGAGCAATCAGCCCCAGCATTTT	CASSYSGAGSNQPQHF
TRBV6-6	.	few	TRBJ1-4	TGTGCCAGCAGTCCCTGGCGAGGGGGGCATGAAAAACTGTTTTTT	CASSPWRGGHEKLFF
TRBV27	.	.	TRBJ2-3	TGTGCCAGCCGGGACTTCCCCACAGATACGCAGTATTTT	CASRDFPTDTQYF
TRBV5-3	.	.	TRBJ2-7	TGTGCCAGAAGCTTGGCTAGGCGACCGGCGGGGTACTTC	CARSLARRPAGYF
TRBV19	TRBD2	.	TRBJ2-3	TGTGCCAGTAGCGTACTAGCGGGACCCACAGATACGCAGTATTTT	CASSVLAGPTDTQYF
TRBV19	TRBD1	.	TRBJ2-7	TGTGCCAGTGCGCCGGGACAGAACTCCTACGAGCAGTACTTC	CASAPGQNSYEQYF
TRBV11-2	.	few	TRBJ2-5	TGTGCCAGCAGCCCTCGGACATTCCAAGAGACCCAGTACTTC	CASSPRTFQETQYF
TRBV7-2	.	.	TRBJ2-7	TGTGCCAGCAGCCACATTCCCGTCTACGAGCAGTACTTC	CASSHIPVYEQYF
TRBV19	.	.	TRBJ1-4	TGTGCCAGTAGCTGGCTCGGAGGCTTAAATGAAAAACTGTTTTTT	CASSWLGGLNEKLFF
TRBV11-2	.	.	TRBJ2-7	TGTGCCAGCAGCTTACGGGTAGCGGCCACCTCCTACGAGCAGTACTTC	CASSLRVAATSYEQYF
TRBV15	.	few	TRBJ2-1	TGTGCCACCAAACAGAGGCGGGACGGTTTGGTACCCCCCTACAATGAGCAGTTCTTC	CATKQRRDGLVPPYNEQFF
TRBV19	TRBD2	.	TRBJ2-1	TGTGCCAGTAGTTATTTGCGGCGGGAGAGCTCCTACAATGAGCAGTTCTTC	CASSYLRRESSYNEQFF
TRBV13	TRBD2	.	TRBJ2-1	TGTGCCAGCAGCTTAGGTAGCGGGATAACCGGTGAGCAGTTCTTC	CASSLGSGITGEQFF
TRBV7-2	.	.	TRBJ2-7	TGTGCCAGCAGCTTACAAGGACAGGGCGGGAGTGGGCAGTACTTC	CASSLQGQGGSGQYF
TRBV5-5	TRBD1	.	TRBJ2-7	TGTGCCAGCAGCACCACAGGGGGCGCACTCTACGAGCAGTACTTC	CASSTTGGALYEQYF
TRBV12-5	.	.	TRBJ2-3	TGTGCTAGTGGTTTGGTAGGGGGGGGCATTACAGATACGCAGTATTTT	CASGLVGGGITDTQYF
TRBV5-5	TRBD1	.	TRBJ2-7	TGTGCCAGCAGCTTGGGTTCCGGGACAGCCTACGAGCAGTACTTC	CASSLGSGTAYEQYF
TRBV21-1	.	.	TRBJ2-4	TGTGCCAGCAGCAAAGTGAGGGATGGAGCCAAAAACATTCAGTACTTC	CASSKVRDGAKNIQYF
TRBV11-2	.	.	TRBJ2-3	TGTGCCAGCAGCTTAATCACAGATACGCAGTATTTT	CASSLITDTQYF
TRBV19	.	.	TRBJ1-1	TGTGCCAGTAGTATCATCCCCATTAATGGGGCGAACACTGAAGCTTTCTTT	CASSIIPINGANTEAFF
TRBV4-1	TRBD2	.	TRBJ2-7	TGCGCCAGCAGCCAAGGAGAGTTTAGCGGGAGGCCCCCCTACGAGCAGTACTTC	CASSQGEFSGRPPYEQYF
TRBV6-5	.	many	TRBJ2-1	TGTGCCAGCAGCCCCGACGAACGCCAGTACAATGAGCAGTTCTTC	CASSPDERQYNEQFF
TRBV5-1	.	.	TRBJ2-6	TGCGCCAGCAGCTATAGCTCTGGGGCCAACGTCCTGACTTTC	CASSYSSGANVLTF
TRBV30	TRBD2	.	TRBJ2-1	TGTGCCGGAGTGGCGGGAGGGCCCACCTTGGGCTACAATGAGCAGTTCTTC	CAGVAGGPTLGYNEQFF
TRBV29-1	.	.	TRBJ1-4	TGCAGCGTTGGTCTGGGGGATGCTGGAAAACTGTTTTTT	CSVGLGDAGKLFF
TRBV2	.	.	TRBJ2-1	TGTGCCAGCAGTGATCCGTACAATGAGCAGTTCTTC	CASSDPYNEQFF